The clone carrying this T cell receptor (beta chain) was counted once. What it binds is unknown. This record comes from a study of regulatory T cells in long-lasting Graves disease. General study findings and limits: New patients shared fewer than 1,000 public clonotypes, and persistent patients shared more, with a few thousand.

TCRdb re-called the reads with MiXCR, one entry per CDR3 protein. The sample has some 980 distinct CDR3 sequences, roughly 87% seen once. V was cut by 5 bases and J by 4 bases, with 17 bases left in between. The CDR3 consists of 15 residues. With RNA extracted from PBMCs as input, the TCR library was made. This chain connects TRBV12-3 or TRBV12-4 to TRBJ1-2, with D possibly TRBD1 on 5 matching bases. This clonotype was obtained from a man younger than 40 with Graves disease. Specimen: peripheral blood mononuclear cells (PBMCs), collected with antithyroid drug treatment, in newly diagnosed or persistent Graves disease (not recorded which). CDR3 sequence (DNA): TGTGCCAGCAGTCCAGACCAGCAGGGTGTCTATGGCTACACCTTC. Translating gives CASSPDQQGVYGYTF.